This T cell receptor beta chain is drawn from a study of early T cells in non-severe SARS-CoV-2 infection. The wider study: Chains stayed unpaired after sequencing of bulk RNA from unsorted whole blood.

This clonotype was counted ten times or more. Its target is unknown. Trimming left V 1 base short and J 0 bases short, with 9 bases between. CDR1 is LGHNA, CDR2 YNFKEQ, per germline. The CDR3 is 16 residues long. Attached unique molecular identifiers marked individual cDNA molecules. TCRdb redid the calling of the 5' RACE reads with MiXCR, one entry per CDR3 protein. This table has roughly 26,000 distinct CDR3 sequences, about 4% appearing once. Study-wide findings and caveats: VDJdb-based matching was biased toward anti-spike CD8 responses and missed private and CD4 specificities.

Input material: whole blood. The sequence was obtained from an adult who was a healthcare worker with PCR-confirmed SARS-CoV-2 infection or an uninfected control (not recorded which). V gene TRBV4-2 combines with J gene TRBJ2-2, with D perhaps being TRBD1 or TRBD2 (5 bases each). Here the CDR3 DNA reads TGTGCCAGCAGCCAAGTACTAGGGGCGAACACCGGGGAGCTGTTTTTT. Translated: CASSQVLGANTGELFF.